This T cell receptor (beta chain) came from a study of Graves' ophthalmopathy and Graves' hyperthyroidism. Overall study results and limits: The authors also found most expanded thyroid clonotypes above 0.001 frequency in blood.

TCR beta CDR3 regions were amplified from RNA transcripts. Scientists carried out first-round RT-PCR using HTBI primers and then a second-round multiplex PCR. TCRdb itself ran the multiplex PCR reads through MiXCR, one entry per CDR3 protein. The top ten clones hold more than 5.5% of a sample with roughly 610,000 distinct CDR3 sequences, about a fifth of them seen once. The V gene lost 2 bases and the J gene lost 1 base, with 17 bases spanning the gap. The CDR3 spans 17 residues. Germline CDR1 and CDR2: SGHVS and FQNEAQ. With regard to this clonotype: Its cognate antigen is unknown.

Lactation, pregnancy, uncontrolled infections and other autoimmune diseases were all grounds for excluding patients. Fresh peripheral blood (approximately 10 ml) yielded the PBMCs. The clonotype comes from a woman younger than 35 with stable Graves' hyperthyroidism. Some clones in this sample may be carry-over from other donors' samples. J is TRBJ2-5 and V is TRBV7-8; perhaps D is TRBD1 or TRBD2 (5 bases each). Input material: peripheral blood. CDR3 protein: CASSLRNRWAGQETQYF. As DNA, the CDR3 is TGTGCCAGCAGCTTAAGGAACAGGTGGGCGGGCCAAGAGACCCAGTACTTC.